This entry lists 31 T cell receptor beta chains sequenced from one sample in a study of read filtering for tumor transcriptome and immune sequencing. From approximately 430 ng of RNA, a library with molecular barcoded alpha/delta and beta/gamma adaptors was made. TCRdb independently ran MiXCR on the reads; one entry per CDR3 protein. The sample carries 30,000 to 45,000 distinct CDR3 sequences, roughly an eighth recorded once. Sequenced input: a population of CD138-negative cells sorted from bone marrow. The receptors shown here come from a donor at least 40 years old with multiple myeloma.

Worth noting for this clonotype: This sequence is one base from a far larger clone and is likely a read error. DNA for the CDR3: TGTGCCAGCACCCTCGGACAGGGCCTCTCCTACGAGCAGTTCTTC. Its protein product is CASTLGQGLSYEQFF. J is TRBJ2-1 and V is TRBV6-6; TRBD1 matches 8 bases. Per germline, CDR1 MNHNY and CDR2 SVGAGI (reference sequence). J gave up 10 bases and V 7 bases, and 15 bases lay outside the gene matches. This CDR3 contains 15 residues.

To note about this clonotype: Since a much larger clone is just one base distant, this may be a read error. This sequence joins TRBV3-1 and TRBJ1-6, with D perhaps matching TRBD1 (6 bases). The CDR3 covers 14 residues. V was clipped by 5 bases and J by 10 bases, with 15 bases between them. The germline V gene has CDR1 LGHDT and CDR2 YNNKEL (reference sequence). CDR3 amino acids: CASSGGPGGSPLHF. DNA of the CDR3: TGTGCCAGCAGCGGGGGCCCTGGTGGGTCACCCCTCCACTTT.

This clonotype appeared many times. This chain links TRBV29-1 with TRBJ2-6; no reliable D call. Germline V gene lookup returns CDR1 SQVTM and CDR2 ANQGSEA. V gave up 4 bases and J gave up 4 bases, with 5 bases separating them. The CDR3 totals 12 residues. The CDR3 protein is CSVGNGANVLTF. As DNA, the CDR3 is TGCAGCGTTGGTAACGGGGCCAACGTCCTGACTTTC. Variable domain in full (rest from reference TRBV29-1 and TRBJ2-6): SAVISQKPSRDICQRGTSLTIQCQVDSQVTMMFWYRQQPGQSLTLIATANQGSEATYESGFVIDKFPISRPNLTFSTLTVSNMSPEDSSIYLCSVGNGANVLTFGAGSRLTVL.

With respect to this clonotype: This likely reflects a read error, since a far larger clone is one base away. The rearrangement links TRBV7-9 to TRBJ1-1; D gene uncertain. Germline assignment: CDR1 SEHNR and CDR2 FQNEAQ (reference sequence). V shed 1 base and J shed 5 bases, with 20 bases lying between them. The CDR3 runs to 17 residues. CDR3 loop: CASSLVGCAVEVTEAFF. In DNA, the CDR3 is TGTGCCAGCAGCTTAGTAGGCTGTGCAGTGGAGGTGACTGAAGCTTTCTTT.

The sample holds one count of this clonotype. This may be a read error: a much more frequent sequence differs by one nucleotide. The chain links TRBV3-1 to TRBJ2-3; D gene uncertain. Germline lookup yields CDR1 LGHDT and CDR2 YNNKEL (reference sequence). The CDR3 has 13 amino acids. The CDR3 DNA reads as TGTGCCAGCAGCCAAGAAAGTTCAGATACGCAGTTTTTT. The encoded protein is CASSQESSDTQFF.

Comments on this clonotype: This may come from a read error, since a much larger clone is one base off. The chain employs TRBV6-2 or TRBV6-3 and TRBJ1-5; D unclear. CDR1 is MNHEY and CDR2 is SVGEGT in the germline V gene. The CDR3 is 15 residues long. CDR3 sequence reads: CASSPIRMGNQPRHF. Here the CDR3 DNA reads TGTGCCAGCAGTCCAATCAGGATGGGCAATCAGCCCCGGCATTTT.

The sample holds many counts of this clonotype. The rearrangement joins TRBV6-1 to TRBJ2-5, with a weak D call TRBD2 (6 bases). From germline, CDR1 is MNHNS and CDR2 SASEGT. CDR3 length: 14 amino acids. V lost 3 bases, J lost 2 bases, and 10 bases lay in between. CDR3 sequence (DNA): TGTGCCAGCAGTGAGACCGGGACTCAAGAGACCCAGTACTTC. Translating it yields CASSETGTQETQYF.

This clonotype came up many times. The chain uses TRBV7-2 and TRBJ2-3, with TRBD2 identical over 12 bases. The germline CDR1 and CDR2 sequences are SGHTA and FQGNSA. This CDR3 region has 16 residues. J gave up 1 base and V 1 base, and 0 bases lay outside the gene matches. The DNA of the CDR3 is TGTGCCAGCAGCTTAGGACTAGCGGGGGGCACAGATACGCAGTATTTT. This encodes CASSLGLAGGTDTQYF.

Worth noting for this clonotype: It is likely a read error: a sequence one base away is far more abundant. The V call is TRBV3-2, the J call TRBJ2-3; the listed D gene, TRBD1, was not tested against the DNA. TRBV3-2 counts as a pseudogene. The CDR3 runs to 15 residues. CDR3 nucleotides: TGTGCCAGCAGCCACCATTACCCCCCGGGAGATATGCAGTATTTT. This codes for CASSHHYPPGDMQYF.

Many counts were recorded for this clonotype. The rearrangement uses TRBV4-2 and TRBJ1-5; the match to TRBD1 covers 8 bases. V lost 4 bases, J lost 5 bases, and 4 bases stayed unmatched. CDR1 and CDR2 from the germline V gene are LGHNA and YNFKEQ. CDR3 length: 14 amino acids. The CDR3 is CASSRQGNDQPQHF. The CDR3 DNA follows: TGTGCCAGCAGCCGACAGGGGAATGATCAGCCCCAGCATTTT.

This clonotype has just a few counts. The chain links TRBV12-3 or TRBV12-4 to TRBJ1-2; D is unclear. V lost 0 bases to trimming and J lost 4 bases, with 9 bases between them. The CDR3 has 14 residues. The CDR3 reads CASSLAEGIYGYTF. CDR3 DNA: TGTGCCAGCAGTTTAGCGGAGGGAATCTATGGCTACACCTTC.

This clonotype was seen at least ten times. The rearrangement links TRBV6-6 to TRBJ1-5; 8 bases match TRBD1. The CDR3 has 14 amino acids. Germline CDR1 and CDR2: MNHNY and SVGAGI (reference sequence). With V trimmed by 6 bases and J by 6 bases, 7 bases remained unmatched. The CDR3: CASRETGGGQPQHF. CDR3 bases: TGTGCCAGCAGGGAAACAGGGGGAGGTCAGCCCCAGCATTTT.

Comments on this clonotype: A single base separates this from a much larger clone, so it may be a read error. The chain uses TRBV24-1 and TRBJ2-1; tentatively, D is TRBD1 or TRBD2 (5 bases each). Germline values: CDR1 KGHDR, CDR2 SFDVKD. CDR3 size: 15 residues. Trimming took off 1 base at V and 5 bases at J, with 11 bases between the two ends. DNA for the CDR3: TGTGCCACCAGTGATTTTAGGGACGAAAACAATGAGCAGTTCTTC. This encodes CATSDFRDENNEQFF.

This clonotype was seen many times. This chain links TRBV11-2 with TRBJ2-5; 8 bases map to TRBD1. The germline V gene has CDR1 SGHAT and CDR2 FQNNGV. V shed 3 bases and J 5 bases; nucleotides not matched to a gene: 11. The CDR3 totals 16 residues. Here the CDR3 reads CASSFLRTGFLETQYF. The DNA of the CDR3 is TGTGCCAGCAGCTTTCTTCGGACAGGGTTTTTGGAGACCCAGTACTTC.

This clonotype appeared many times. V gene TRBV7-8 combines with J gene TRBJ2-5, with 7 bases that match TRBD1. The CDR3 spans 14 residues. Trimming took 7 bases from V and 2 from J; bases not matched to a gene: 7. The germline V gene has CDR1 SGHVS and CDR2 FQNEAQ. The CDR3 coding sequence is TGTGCCAGCACAGGGACAGCCCAACAAGAGACCCAGTACTTC. Its protein product is CASTGTAQQETQYF.

This clonotype was detected ten times or more. The chain is built from TRBV5-1 and TRBJ2-5; D ambiguous. The length of the CDR3 is 12 residues. Germline CDR1 is SGHRS and CDR2 is YFSETQ. V was cut by 4 bases and J by 2 bases, with 6 bases left in between. DNA for the CDR3: TGCGCCAGCAGCGGGTATCAAGAGACCCAGTACTTC. It yields the protein CASSGYQETQYF.

This clonotype was observed many times. This chain joins TRBV20-1 and TRBJ1-5, with 11 bases matching TRBD1. V shed 6 bases and J 2 bases; nucleotides not matched to a gene: 0. The CDR3 is made up of 13 amino acids. Germline values: CDR1 DFQATT, CDR2 SNEGSKA (reference sequence). CDR3 sequence (DNA): TGCAGTGCGGGACAGGGGGGCAATCAGCCCCAGCATTTT. Protein: CSAGQGGNQPQHF.

At least ten counts were recorded for this clonotype. The chain has TRBV7-2 and TRBJ2-7; the D gene is possibly TRBD2 (5 bases). V was shortened by 4 bases and J by 3 bases, with 10 bases between the two germline ends. The CDR3 length is 13 residues. From germline, CDR1 is SGHTA and CDR2 FQGNSA. The CDR3 is CASSYGVDYEQYF. The DNA of the CDR3 is TGTGCCAGCAGCTACGGGGTCGACTACGAGCAGTACTTC.

Ten or more counts support this clonotype. The V gene is TRBV6-2 or TRBV6-3, the J gene TRBJ2-3; D is perhaps TRBD2 (5 bases). This CDR3 has 13 residues. The germline gives CDR1 MNHEY, CDR2 SVGEGT. V was clipped by 6 bases and J by 5 bases, with 12 bases between them. The CDR3 is CASRSNGEDTQYF. CDR3 sequence (DNA): TGTGCCAGCAGGTCGAACGGGGAAGATACGCAGTATTTT.

This clonotype is judged medium-sized (0.01 to 0.1%). V gene TRBV29-1 combines with J gene TRBJ1-1; 8 bases map to TRBD1. V gave up 4 bases and J gave up 7 bases; unmatched junction bases: 5. Germline V gives CDR1 SQVTM, CDR2 ANQGSEA. This CDR3 region has 12 residues. The CDR3 region has the DNA TGCAGCGTTGTTCAGGGGGCGGGTGAAGCTTTCTTT. Its protein product is CSVVQGAGEAFF.

There are many counts of this clonotype. V and J are TRBV27 and TRBJ1-2; D may be TRBD1 (6 bases). V was cut by 3 bases and J by 5 bases, with 16 bases left in between. The CDR3 consists of 15 residues. Germline V gene lookup returns CDR1 MNHEY and CDR2 SMNVEV (reference sequence). CDR3 region: CASSLGQGNVYGYTF. CDR3 nucleotides: TGTGCCAGCAGTTTGGGTCAGGGGAACGTTTATGGCTACACCTTC.

With respect to this clonotype: One base away lies a much larger clone, so this may be a sequencing read error. The V gene is TRBV2, the J gene TRBJ2-2; D is uncertain. Germline V gene sequence: CDR1 SNHLY, CDR2 FYNNEI. CDR3 size: 14 residues. DNA for the CDR3: TGTGCCAGCAGTGAAAAGTGGAACTCCGGGGAGCTGTTTTTT. Translating it yields CASSEKWNSGELFF.

This clonotype has a count of ten or more. DNA for the CDR3: TGTGCCAGCAGCACTAAAAAGGTGGGCCGGACTCTAACCTACGAGCAGTACTTC. Amino acid sequence: CASSTKKVGRTLTYEQYF. The V call is TRBV7-9, the J call TRBJ2-7; tentative D call: TRBD2 (5 bases). The CDR3 is 18 amino acids. V was clipped by 5 bases and J by 2 bases, with 25 bases between them. Germline V gene lookup returns CDR1 SEHNR and CDR2 FQNEAQ (reference sequence). Full variable domain (missing parts from reference TRBV7-9 and TRBJ2-7): DTGVSQNPRHKITKRGQNVTFRCDPISEHNRLYWYRQTLGQGPEFLTYFQNEAQLEKSRLLSDRFSAERPKGSFSTLEIQRTEQGDSAMYLCASSTKKVGRTLTYEQYFGPGTRLTVT.

This clonotype was seen ten or more times. The DNA of the CDR3 is TGCAGTGCTAGGTCTACCGGGACAGGAATCTACGAGCAGTACTTC. Encoded protein: CSARSTGTGIYEQYF. This rearrangement joins TRBV20-1 to TRBJ2-7, with 8 bases identical to TRBD1. CDR1 and CDR2 from the germline V gene are DFQATT and SNEGSKA (reference sequence). The CDR3 consists of 15 residues. J lost 3 bases, V lost 3 bases, and 10 bases had no gene match.

This clonotype was counted a few times. Its ends do not fully match the called genes, so a read error is possible. CDR3 amino acids: CASSPSSGGTGANVPTF. DNA of the CDR3: TGTGCCAGCAGCCCTTCATCGGGGGGTACTGGGGCCAACGTCCCGACTTTC. V is TRBV3-1 and J is TRBJ2-6; 7 bases align to TRBD2. The CDR3 length is 17 residues. Germline V CDR1 and CDR2: LGHDT, YNNKEL (reference sequence). Full variable domain (missing parts from reference TRBV3-1 and TRBJ2-6): DTAVSQTPKYLVTQMGNDKSIKCEQNLGHDTMYWYKQDSKKFLKIMFSYNNKELIINETVPNRFSPKSPDKAHLNLHINSLELGDSAVYFCASSPSSGGTGANVPTFGAGSRLTVL.

This clonotype was observed at least ten times. This chain uses TRBV20-1 with TRBJ2-3; TRBD2 agrees at 10 bases. This CDR3 is 16 amino acids long. V lost 3 bases, J lost 3 bases, and 9 bases stayed unmatched. Germline loops: CDR1 DFQATT, CDR2 SNEGSKA (reference sequence). The CDR3 here is CSARTPSGRRTDTQYF. In DNA, the CDR3 is TGCAGTGCTAGGACCCCTAGCGGGAGAAGAACAGATACGCAGTATTTT.

Ten or more counts support this clonotype. The rearrangement uses TRBV19 and TRBJ2-1; TRBD1 is a possible D gene (6 bases). CDR3 size: 14 residues. Between the trimmed V and J ends, which lost 4 bases and 8 bases, there was a span of 15 bases. The germline CDR1 and CDR2 sequences are LNHDA and SQIVND (reference sequence). In DNA, the CDR3 is TGTGCCAGTAGTAACCCACAGGGAGCGGATGAGCAGTTCTTC. Translating gives CASSNPQGADEQFF. Combining the CDR3 with reference TRBV19 and TRBJ2-1 gives the whole variable domain DGGITQSPKYLFRKEGQNVTLSCEQNLNHDAMYWYRQDPGQGLRLIYYSQIVNDFQKGDIAEGYSVSREKKESFPLTVTSAQKNPTAFYLCASSNPQGADEQFFGPGTRLTVL.

This clonotype was seen at least ten times. The chain links TRBV12-3 or TRBV12-4 to TRBJ2-2; perhaps D is TRBD1 or TRBD2 (6 bases each). CDR3 length equals 14 residues. Trimming took off 6 bases at V and 4 bases at J, with 12 bases between the two ends. The DNA of the CDR3 is TGTGCCAGCAGGAGGGGGGCGGGCACCGGGGAGCTGTTTTTT. Amino acid sequence: CASRRGAGTGELFF.

This clonotype ranks as medium-sized. This sequence joins TRBV23-1 and TRBJ2-1; D not resolved. TRBV23-1 is recorded as an ORF, its role being uncertain. The CDR3 spans 14 residues. V was trimmed by 4 bases and J by 0 bases, leaving 7 bases between them. CDR3 coding DNA: TGCGCCAGCAGTCGACATTGCTCCTACAATGAGCAGTTCTTC. It translates to CASSRHCSYNEQFF.

This clonotype was recorded many times. The gene calls are TRBV4-1 and TRBJ1-5, with 7 positions matching TRBD1. J gave up 5 bases and V 2 bases, and 3 bases lay outside the gene matches. This CDR3 contains 14 residues. From germline, CDR1 is MGHRA and CDR2 YSYEKL. CDR3 coding DNA: TGCGCCAGCAGCCAACAGGGGGGGTATCAGCCCCAGCATTTT. Amino acids: CASSQQGGYQPQHF.

This clonotype was seen ten or more times. The chain is built from TRBV25-1 and TRBJ2-7, with 9 nucleotides matching TRBD2. From germline, CDR1 is MGHDK and CDR2 SYGVNS. V lost 3 bases and J lost 5; bases outside the gene matches: 14. The CDR3 has 17 amino acids. DNA of the CDR3: TGTGCCAGCAGTGATAGCCCCGCGGGAGGGTGGACTAACGAGCAGTACTTC. Amino acids: CASSDSPAGGWTNEQYF.